Shown below are 14 T cell receptor beta chains from a single sample sequenced in a study of T cell responses to AZD1222 COVID-19 vaccine. Method: immunoSEQ multiplex PCR; TCRdb's copy keeps in-frame clones and lacks some. Of some 160,000 clones in the sample, roughly 90% were seen once. The sample consisted of peripheral blood, taken 28 days after the second AZD1222 dose. These receptors were obtained from an adult who received the AZD1222 COVID-19 vaccine.

The J gene is TRBJ2-2, the V gene TRBV5-1; D gene ambiguous. CDR3 length: 16 amino acids. CDR1 and CDR2 (germline): SGHRS, YFSETQ. Trimming removed 1 base at V and 2 bases at J, with 12 bases between. The CDR3 region is CASSLWAGPNTGELFF. CDR3 nucleotides: TGCGCCAGCAGCTTGTGGGCAGGACCTAACACCGGGGAGCTGTTTTTT.

The J gene is TRBJ1-1, the V gene TRBV14; D perhaps matches TRBD1 (5 bases). CDR3 size: 16 residues. V lost 4 bases and J 2 bases, leaving 17 bases between the germline ends. Per the germline V gene, CDR1 is SGHDN and CDR2 is FVKESK. CDR3 sequence reads: CASSPWGGAGNTEAFF. The CDR3 coding sequence is TGTGCCAGCAGCCCCTGGGGAGGGGCGGGTAACACTGAAGCTTTCTTT. The whole variable domain, remainder taken from reference TRBV14 and TRBJ1-1, is EAGVTQFPSHSVIEKGQTVTLRCDPISGHDNLYWYRRVMGKEIKFLLHFVKESKQDESGMPNNRFLAERTGGTYSTLKVQPAELEDSGVYFCASSPWGGAGNTEAFFGQGTRLTVV.

This clone was detected only once. The same CDR3 is also encoded by other DNA sequences in this sample. The V and J genes are TRBV5-1 and TRBJ1-3; no firm D call. V was clipped by 0 bases and J by 0 bases, with 4 bases between them. The germline CDR1 and CDR2 sequences are SGHRS and YFSETQ. This CDR3 comprises 14 residues. The CDR3 region is CASSLGSSGNTIYF. The CDR3 DNA reads TGCGCCAGCAGCTTGGGGAGCTCTGGAAACACCATATATTTT.

The rearrangement links TRBV7-2 to TRBJ2-7; 8 nucleotides agree with TRBD2. This CDR3 has 15 amino acids. Germline CDR1 is SGHTA and CDR2 is FQGNSA. The trim removed 5 bases at V and 3 bases at J, leaving 9 bases unmatched. CDR3 bases: TGTGCCAGCAGCCCCCGTGATAGCGGGGTCTACGAGCAGTACTTC. Translation: CASSPRDSGVYEQYF.

This clone was seen more than once but under ten times. V usage is TRBV7-9 and J usage is TRBJ2-5; D possibly corresponds to TRBD2 (5 bases). This CDR3 has 15 amino acids. Trimming pared 4 bases from V and 2 bases from J, leaving 14 bases between. Germline-derived CDR1 and CDR2 are SEHNR and FQNEAQ (reference sequence). The CDR3 region is CASSSTRGQQETQYF. The CDR3 DNA reads TGTGCCAGCAGCTCCACACGGGGTCAGCAAGAGACCCAGTACTTC.

DNA of the CDR3: TGTGCCAGCAGTTTCACGACAGGACCAAACTATGGCTACACCTTC. It encodes CASSFTTGPNYGYTF. This sequence joins TRBV27 and TRBJ1-2, with a possible D match to TRBD1 (6 bases). V lost 3 bases to trimming and J lost 2 bases, with 13 bases between them. Germline lookup yields CDR1 MNHEY and CDR2 SMNVEV (reference sequence). The CDR3 covers 15 residues.

The table lists this clone with a count of one. The gene calls are TRBV9 and TRBJ2-5; D gene uncertain. The CDR3 totals 15 residues. V lost 0 bases and J 5 bases, leaving 14 bases between the germline ends. CDR1 is SGDLS, CDR2 YYNGEE, per germline. The CDR3: CASSVEGAEIETQYF. CDR3 DNA: TGTGCCAGCAGCGTAGAGGGTGCTGAAATCGAGACCCAGTACTTC.

This sequence joins TRBV12-3 or TRBV12-4 and TRBJ1-2; the D is unclear. This CDR3 is built from 13 residues. The germline V and J ends were trimmed by 6 bases and 7 bases, with 15 bases remaining between them. The DNA for the CDR3 is TGTGCCAGCAGCCCGGCTAGGCTAGTTGGCTACACCTTC. Its translation: CASSPARLVGYTF.

The J gene is TRBJ2-1, the V gene TRBV4-2; 15 positions agree with TRBD2. V lost 1 base to trimming and J lost 9 bases; unmatched junction nucleotides: 4. This CDR3 contains 16 residues. Germline V gene sequence: CDR1 LGHNA, CDR2 YNFKEQ. DNA of the CDR3: TGTGCCAGCAGCCAAGTAGGGACTAGCGGGGGGACTGAGCAGTTCTTC. As protein: CASSQVGTSGGTEQFF.

The chain carries TRBV2 and TRBJ1-1, with unresolved D. The V gene's germline CDR1 is SNHLY and CDR2 FYNNEI. Trimming removed 7 bases at V and 2 bases at J, with 20 bases between. The CDR3 contains 16 residues. In nucleotides, the CDR3 is TGTGCCAGCATGGCAACTAGGACGGTTATTAACACTGAAGCTTTCTTT. Translating gives CASMATRTVINTEAFF.

This chain links TRBV11-2 with TRBJ1-1, with D perhaps matching TRBD1 (5 bases). The V gene lost 1 base and the J gene lost 1 base, with 10 bases spanning the gap. CDR1 and CDR2 from the germline V gene are SGHAT and FQNNGV. This CDR3 is built from 15 residues. CDR3 sequence: CASSLARVGNTEAFF. CDR3 nucleotide sequence: TGTGCCAGCAGCTTAGCCAGGGTCGGGAACACTGAAGCTTTCTTT.

This chain links TRBV6-5 with TRBJ2-3; possible D gene TRBD2, 6 bases. Germline-derived CDR1 and CDR2 are MNHEY and SVGAGI. There are 14 residues in the CDR3. V lost 4 bases and J 4 bases, leaving 12 bases between the germline ends. The CDR3 loop is CASSLPGAPDTQYF. In DNA form, the CDR3 reads TGTGCCAGCAGTTTACCGGGAGCCCCAGATACGCAGTATTTT.

This chain uses TRBV24-1 with TRBJ1-6; TRBD1 matches 7 bases. V dropped 5 bases and J dropped 8; count of bases not matched to a gene: 14. The CDR3 covers 17 residues. Per germline, CDR1 KGHDR and CDR2 SFDVKD. The CDR3 reads CATSGTGHPRGDSPLHF. For the CDR3, the DNA is TGTGCCACCAGTGGGACAGGTCATCCCCGAGGGGATTCACCCCTCCACTTT.

For the CDR3, the DNA is TGCAGCGCCGAGGGTGGACAGACCTACAATGAGCAGTTCTTC. It specifies CSAEGGQTYNEQFF. The gene calls are TRBV29-1 and TRBJ2-1, with D possibly matching TRBD1 (6 bases). Trimming took off 7 bases at V and 2 bases at J, with 15 bases between the two ends. CDR3 size: 14 residues. CDR1 is SQVTM and CDR2 is ANQGSEA in the germline V gene.